This TCR beta chain was identified during a study of T cell repertoires in cytomegalovirus infection. Study-level information: Recently identified HLA-C-restricted CMV epitopes were among the peptides used. Study-wide points: Identification of carriers of CMV plus the relevant HLA was achieved through cumulative public TCR beta family frequency.

Using its own MiXCR run on the reads, TCRdb lists one record per CDR3 protein. The repertoire consists of some 920,000 distinct CDR3 sequences, with approximately 31% occurring once and the leading ten covering about 14%. The germline V gene encodes CDR1 SGHVS and CDR2 FNYEAQ. V gave up 5 bases and J gave up 4 bases, with 17 bases separating them. The CDR3 runs to 15 residues. Note on this clonotype: Its antigen is unidentified.

This TCR derives from a human donor in good health (CMV status not recorded). Some clones in this sample may be carry-over from other donors' samples. The gene calls are TRBV7-6 and TRBJ2-5; D is tentatively TRBD1 or TRBD2 (5 bases each). Sequencing used cultured CD8+ T cells from PBMCs, obtained from culture after CMV antigen stimulation. The CDR3 is CASSPISGAGETQYF. CDR3 DNA sequence: TGTGCCAGCAGCCCGATCTCCGGGGCGGGAGAGACCCAGTACTTC. The full variable domain, its missing parts supplied by reference TRBV7-6 and TRBJ2-5, is GAGVSQSPRYKVTKRGQDVALRCDPISGHVSLYWYRQALGQGPEFLTYFNYEAQQDKSGLPNDRFSAERPEGSISTLTIQRTEQRDSAMYRCASSPISGAGETQYFGPGTRLLVL.